This T cell receptor (beta chain) was documented in a study of blood T cell repertoires in COVID-19. The germline V and J ends were trimmed by 4 bases and 3 bases, with 10 bases remaining between them. The CDR3 is 13 amino acids. Germline V gene sequence: CDR1 WSHSY, CDR2 SAAADI. Using immunoSEQ multiplex PCR, the repertoire was profiled, and TCRdb retains in-frame clones only, with some absent. This repertoire shows over 75,000 clones, just under 80% found once; its top ten account for less than 20%. The TCR was taken from a human donor in a cohort sampled during active COVID-19. The material sequenced was peripheral blood. This chain connects TRBV10-2 to TRBJ2-7, with no clear D. DNA for the CDR3: TGCGCCAGCAGTGTTAACACGGGCTACGAGCAGTACTTC. The encoded protein is CASSVNTGYEQYF.